The 13 T cell receptor beta chains below come from one sample, sequenced in a study of blood T cell repertoires in COVID-19. Clones were read by immunoSEQ multiplex PCR, and TCRdb kept only the in-frame ones, dropping some. The table lists 73,000 or so clones, about nine tenths of them singletons. The sequenced material came from peripheral blood. The receptors were gathered from a human donor with active COVID-19. The donor label of this sample is uncertain.

CDR3 amino acids: CASSPLPRWSGNTIYF. CDR3 coding DNA: TGTGCCAGCAGCCCCCTCCCCCGGTGGTCTGGAAACACCATATATTTT. This chain uses TRBV28 with TRBJ1-3; D remains unclear. The V gene's germline CDR1 is MDHEN and CDR2 SYDVKM. CDR3 size: 16 residues. V lost 6 bases and J 1 base, leaving 16 bases between the germline ends.

This clone came up once. The chain uses TRBV19 and TRBJ2-1, with 9 bases identical to TRBD2. The CDR3 loop spans 16 amino acids. In germline, CDR1 is LNHDA, CDR2 SQIVND (reference sequence). V shed 1 base and J 5 bases; nucleotides not matched to a gene: 6. The CDR3 loop is CASSIGGAGGNNEQFF. Here the CDR3 DNA reads TGTGCCAGTAGTATAGGAGGAGCGGGAGGAAACAATGAGCAGTTCTTC.

The chain links TRBV28 to TRBJ2-1, with 14 bases identical to TRBD2. The CDR3 is 14 residues long. Per germline, CDR1 MDHEN and CDR2 SYDVKM. V trimming: 6 bases; J trimming: 12 bases; junction bases outside the gene matches: 7. CDR3 amino acids: CASSRPGLAGGQFF. The CDR3 nucleotides read TGTGCCAGCAGCCGGCCCGGACTAGCGGGGGGGCAGTTCTTC.

The rearrangement links TRBV6-6 to TRBJ2-3; tentative D call: TRBD1 (5 bases). The CDR3 is 14 residues long. Trimming took off 5 bases at V and 5 bases at J, with 14 bases between the two ends. The V gene's germline CDR1 is MNHNY and CDR2 SVGAGI (reference sequence). The CDR3 here is CASSTGQTVDTQYF. In DNA, the CDR3 is TGTGCCAGCAGTACCGGACAAACGGTAGATACGCAGTATTTT.

The genes are TRBV11-3 and TRBJ2-6, with 10 bases lining up with TRBD1. CDR3 length equals 17 residues. The V gene's germline CDR1 is SGHNT and CDR2 YENEEA. J was trimmed by 0 bases and V by 1 base; bases with no gene match: 0. The CDR3 sequence: CASSLGTGGSGANVLTF. In DNA form, the CDR3 reads TGTGCCAGCAGCTTAGGGACAGGGGGCTCTGGGGCCAACGTCCTGACTTTC.

The chain employs TRBV28 and TRBJ2-2, with 11 bases that match TRBD2. The junction had 6 bases not matched to a gene; V was cut back by 5 bases and J by 4 bases. Germline values: CDR1 MDHEN, CDR2 SYDVKM. The CDR3 runs 16 residues. The CDR3 spells CASSPLTSGTTGELFF. DNA of the CDR3: TGTGCCAGCAGTCCCCTGACTAGCGGGACCACCGGGGAGCTGTTTTTT.

The chain recombines TRBV9 with TRBJ1-1; possibly TRBD1 for D (5 bases). The V gene lost 3 bases and the J gene lost 1 base, with 13 bases spanning the gap. Germline values: CDR1 SGDLS, CDR2 YYNGEE. The CDR3 extends over 15 amino acids. Here the CDR3 reads CASSGSPGGNTEAFF. In nucleotides, the CDR3 is TGTGCCAGCAGCGGATCCCCGGGGGGGAACACTGAAGCTTTCTTT.

This chain uses TRBV3-1 (or the pseudogene TRBV3-2) with TRBJ1-1; 7 bases map to TRBD1. The CDR3 contains 15 residues. The germline CDR1 and CDR2 sequences are LGHDT and YNNKEL (reference sequence). The V gene end was trimmed by 4 bases and the J gene end by 4 bases; junction bases not matched to a gene: 9. In DNA, the CDR3 is TGTGCCAGCAGCCTCCGACAGGGTTTGGGCACTGAAGCTTTCTTT. Translated, it gives CASSLRQGLGTEAFF.

This rearrangement joins TRBV29-1 to TRBJ1-2; D might be TRBD1 (5 bases). Germline loops: CDR1 SQVTM, CDR2 ANQGSEA. V lost 3 bases and J 0 bases, leaving 11 bases between the germline ends. The CDR3 consists of 14 residues. The CDR3 protein is CSVEAGPTNYGYTF. CDR3 nucleotides: TGCAGCGTTGAGGCAGGGCCCACTAACTATGGCTACACCTTC. Full variable domain (remainder filled in from reference TRBV29-1 and TRBJ1-2): SAVISQKPSRDICQRGTSLTIQCQVDSQVTMMFWYRQQPGQSLTLIATANQGSEATYESGFVIDKFPISRPNLTFSTLTVSNMSPEDSSIYLCSVEAGPTNYGYTFGSGTRLTVV.

This clone was seen only once. This chain's CDR3 is CASSESTGYYEQYF. The CDR3 bases are TGTGCCAGCAGTGAATCAACGGGATATTACGAGCAGTACTTC. This rearrangement joins TRBV25-1 to TRBJ2-7, with a tentative D call TRBD2 (5 bases). The CDR3 loop spans 14 amino acids. Trimming removed 1 base from V and 4 bases from J, with 11 bases in between. CDR1 and CDR2 from the germline V gene are MGHDK and SYGVNS.

A single count supports this clone. The chain combines TRBV24-1 with TRBJ2-2, with 7 bases matching TRBD2. The CDR3 consists of 15 residues. The germline V gene encodes CDR1 KGHDR and CDR2 SFDVKD. Trimming at V came to 4 bases and at J to 6 bases, leaving 7 bases not matched to a gene. CDR3 region: CATSDPRLAPGELFF. The CDR3 DNA reads as TGTGCCACCAGTGACCCCAGACTAGCCCCCGGGGAGCTGTTTTTT.

This rearrangement joins TRBV5-5 to TRBJ1-6, with D unclear. This CDR3 is 14 amino acids long. V gave up 2 bases and J gave up 9 bases, with 12 bases separating them. CDR1 is SGHKS and CDR2 is YYEKEE in the germline V gene (reference sequence). Here the CDR3 reads CASSFGEWASPLHF. DNA of the CDR3: TGTGCCAGCAGCTTTGGGGAGTGGGCTTCACCCCTCCACTTT.

This clone was detected only once. V gene TRBV6-5 combines with J gene TRBJ1-2, with D possibly matching TRBD1 (5 bases). Trimming cost V 7 bases and J 4 bases, with 13 bases left between them. Germline CDR1 is MNHEY and CDR2 is SVGAGI. This CDR3 region has 13 residues. In DNA form, the CDR3 reads TGTGCCAGCATCCTGACAGCTCTCTATGGCTACACCTTC. Amino acid sequence: CASILTALYGYTF.